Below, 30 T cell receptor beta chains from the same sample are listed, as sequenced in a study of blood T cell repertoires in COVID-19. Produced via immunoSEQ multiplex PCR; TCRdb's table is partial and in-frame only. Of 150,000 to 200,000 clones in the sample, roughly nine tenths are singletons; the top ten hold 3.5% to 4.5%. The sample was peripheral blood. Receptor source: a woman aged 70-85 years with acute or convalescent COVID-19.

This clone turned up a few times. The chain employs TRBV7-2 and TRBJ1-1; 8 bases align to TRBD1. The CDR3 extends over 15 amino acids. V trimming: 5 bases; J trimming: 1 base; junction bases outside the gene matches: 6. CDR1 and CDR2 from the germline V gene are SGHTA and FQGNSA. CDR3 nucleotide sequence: TGTGCCAGCAGCCCTAGGGACAGGAAGAACACTGAAGCTTTCTTT. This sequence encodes CASSPRDRKNTEAFF. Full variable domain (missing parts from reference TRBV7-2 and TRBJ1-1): GAGVSQSPSNKVTEKGKDVELRCDPISGHTALYWYRQSLGQGLEFLIYFQGNSAPDKSGLPSDRFSAERTGGSVSTLTIQRTQQEDSAVYLCASSPRDRKNTEAFFGQGTRLTVV.

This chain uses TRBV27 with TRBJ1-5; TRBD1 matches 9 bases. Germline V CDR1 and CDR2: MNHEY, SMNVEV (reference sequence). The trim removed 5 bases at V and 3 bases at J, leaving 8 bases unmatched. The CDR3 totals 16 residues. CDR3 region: CASSTTGTGINQPQHF. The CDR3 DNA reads TGTGCCAGCAGTACGACCGGGACAGGGATCAATCAGCCCCAGCATTTT.

The CDR3 DNA reads as TGTGCCAGCAGTTTAAACCCCTCCGACACCAACTATGGCTACACCTTC. It specifies CASSLNPSDTNYGYTF. The V and J genes are TRBV27 and TRBJ1-2; D gene uncertain. Trimming pared 2 bases from V and 2 bases from J, leaving 15 bases between. This CDR3 has 16 residues. Germline values: CDR1 MNHEY, CDR2 SMNVEV (reference sequence).

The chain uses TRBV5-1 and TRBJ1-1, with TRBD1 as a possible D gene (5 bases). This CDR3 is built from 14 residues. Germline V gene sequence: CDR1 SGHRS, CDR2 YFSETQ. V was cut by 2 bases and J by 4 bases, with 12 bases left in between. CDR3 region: CASSFSGLGTEAFF. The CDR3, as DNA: TGCGCCAGCAGCTTTTCAGGGTTGGGCACTGAAGCTTTCTTT.

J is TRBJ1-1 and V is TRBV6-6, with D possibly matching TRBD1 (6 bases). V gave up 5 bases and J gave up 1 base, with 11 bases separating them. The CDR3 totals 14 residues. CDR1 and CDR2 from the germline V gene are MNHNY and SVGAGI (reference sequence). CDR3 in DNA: TGTGCCAGCAGTCAATTGGACAGGAACACTGAAGCTTTCTTT. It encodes CASSQLDRNTEAFF.

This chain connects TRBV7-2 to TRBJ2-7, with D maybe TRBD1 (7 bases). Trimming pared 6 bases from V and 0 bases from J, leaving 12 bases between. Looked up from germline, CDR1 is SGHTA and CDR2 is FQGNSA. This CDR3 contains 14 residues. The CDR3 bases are TGTGCCAGCAGGCGGGGACAGAGCTCCTACGAGCAGTACTTC. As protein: CASRRGQSSYEQYF.

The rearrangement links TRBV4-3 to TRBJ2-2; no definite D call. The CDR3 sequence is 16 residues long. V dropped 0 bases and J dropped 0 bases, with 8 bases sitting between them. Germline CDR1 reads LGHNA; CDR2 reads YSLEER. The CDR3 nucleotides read TGCGCCAGCAGCCAAGATCCTGGCCCGAACACCGGGGAGCTGTTTTTT. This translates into CASSQDPGPNTGELFF.

CDR3 nucleotide sequence: TGCGCCAGCAGCTTGTGGACTAGCGGGAGTATTGAGCAGTTCTTC. It specifies CASSLWTSGSIEQFF. The chain has TRBV5-1 and TRBJ2-1; 13 bases fit TRBD2. The V gene's germline CDR1 is SGHRS and CDR2 YFSETQ. J was trimmed by 9 bases and V by 1 base; bases with no gene match: 4. The CDR3 runs to 15 residues.

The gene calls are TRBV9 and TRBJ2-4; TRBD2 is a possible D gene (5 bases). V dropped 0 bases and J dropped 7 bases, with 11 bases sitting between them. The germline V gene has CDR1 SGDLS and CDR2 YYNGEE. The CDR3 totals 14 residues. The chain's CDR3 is CASSVAREGNIQYF. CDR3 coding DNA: TGTGCCAGCAGCGTAGCTCGGGAAGGGAACATTCAGTACTTC.

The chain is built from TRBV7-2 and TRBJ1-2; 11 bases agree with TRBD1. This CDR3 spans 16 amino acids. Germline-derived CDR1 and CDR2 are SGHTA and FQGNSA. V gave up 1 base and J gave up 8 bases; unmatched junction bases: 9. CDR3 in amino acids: CASSLVGQGARGGYTF. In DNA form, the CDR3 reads TGTGCCAGCAGCTTAGTCGGACAGGGGGCAAGGGGAGGCTACACCTTC. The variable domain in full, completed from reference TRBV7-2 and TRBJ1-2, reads GAGVSQSPSNKVTEKGKDVELRCDPISGHTALYWYRQSLGQGLEFLIYFQGNSAPDKSGLPSDRFSAERTGGSVSTLTIQRTQQEDSAVYLCASSLVGQGARGGYTFGSGTRLTVV.

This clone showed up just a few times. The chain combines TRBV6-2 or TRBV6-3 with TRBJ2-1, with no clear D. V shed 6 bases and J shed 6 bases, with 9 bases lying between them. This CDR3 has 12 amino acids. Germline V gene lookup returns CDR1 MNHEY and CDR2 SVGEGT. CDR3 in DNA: TGTGCCAGCAGCTATACTGTCAATGAGCAGTTCTTC. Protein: CASSYTVNEQFF.

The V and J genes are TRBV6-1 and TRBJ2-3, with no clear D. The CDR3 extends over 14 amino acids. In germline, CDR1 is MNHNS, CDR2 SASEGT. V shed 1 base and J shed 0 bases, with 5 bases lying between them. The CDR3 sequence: CASSEGHSTDTQYF. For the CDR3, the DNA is TGTGCCAGCAGTGAAGGGCACAGCACAGATACGCAGTATTTT.

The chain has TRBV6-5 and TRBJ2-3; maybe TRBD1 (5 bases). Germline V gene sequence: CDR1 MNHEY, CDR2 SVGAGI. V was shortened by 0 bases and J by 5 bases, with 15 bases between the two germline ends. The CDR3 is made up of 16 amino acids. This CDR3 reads CASSYSTVSYGDTQYF. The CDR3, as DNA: TGTGCCAGCAGTTACTCGACAGTCTCGTATGGAGATACGCAGTATTTT.

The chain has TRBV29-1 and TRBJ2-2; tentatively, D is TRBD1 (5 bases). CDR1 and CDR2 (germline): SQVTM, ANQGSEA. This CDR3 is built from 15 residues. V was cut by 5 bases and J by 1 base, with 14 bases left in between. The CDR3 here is CSVSPTEKNTGELFF. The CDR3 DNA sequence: TGCAGCGTTTCCCCGACAGAGAAGAACACCGGGGAGCTGTTTTTT.

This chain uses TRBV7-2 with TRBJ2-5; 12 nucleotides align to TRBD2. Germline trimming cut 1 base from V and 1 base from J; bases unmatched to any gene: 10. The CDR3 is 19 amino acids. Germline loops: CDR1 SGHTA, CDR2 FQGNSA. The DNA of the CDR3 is TGTGCCAGCAGCTTAGTCCCCCTAGGACTAGCGGGGCTCCAAGAGACCCAGTACTTC. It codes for CASSLVPLGLAGLQETQYF.

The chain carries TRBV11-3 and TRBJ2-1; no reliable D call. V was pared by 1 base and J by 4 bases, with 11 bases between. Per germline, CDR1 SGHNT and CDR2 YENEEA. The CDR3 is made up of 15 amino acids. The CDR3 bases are TGTGCCAGCAGCTTAGGGGCTACTTTATACAATGAGCAGTTCTTC. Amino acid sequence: CASSLGATLYNEQFF. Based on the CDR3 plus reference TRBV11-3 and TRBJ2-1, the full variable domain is EAGVVQSPRYKIIEKKQPVAFWCNPISGHNTLYWYLQNLGQGPELLIRYENEEAVDDSQLPKDRFSAERLKGVDSTLKIQPAELGDSAVYLCASSLGATLYNEQFFGPGTRLTVL.

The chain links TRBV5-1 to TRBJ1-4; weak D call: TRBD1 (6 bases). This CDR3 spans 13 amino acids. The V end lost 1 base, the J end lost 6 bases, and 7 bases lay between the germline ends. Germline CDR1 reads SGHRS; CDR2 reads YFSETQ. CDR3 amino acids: CASSLRTDEKLFF. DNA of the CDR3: TGCGCCAGCAGCTTGAGGACAGATGAAAAACTGTTTTTT.

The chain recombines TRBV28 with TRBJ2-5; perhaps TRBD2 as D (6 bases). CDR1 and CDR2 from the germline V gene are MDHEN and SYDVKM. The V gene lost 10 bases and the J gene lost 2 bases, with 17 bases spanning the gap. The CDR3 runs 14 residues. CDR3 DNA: TGTGCCACAATACTCGGAGGGTCTCAAGAGACCCAGTACTTC. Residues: CATILGGSQETQYF.

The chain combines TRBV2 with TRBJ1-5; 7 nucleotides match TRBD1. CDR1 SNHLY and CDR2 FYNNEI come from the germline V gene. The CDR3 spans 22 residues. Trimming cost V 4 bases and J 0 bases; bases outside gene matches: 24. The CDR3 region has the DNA TGTGCCAGCAGTGCGACGGACAGGAAATACGGACCGACCCGGTATAGCAATCAGCCCCAGCATTTT. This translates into CASSATDRKYGPTRYSNQPQHF.

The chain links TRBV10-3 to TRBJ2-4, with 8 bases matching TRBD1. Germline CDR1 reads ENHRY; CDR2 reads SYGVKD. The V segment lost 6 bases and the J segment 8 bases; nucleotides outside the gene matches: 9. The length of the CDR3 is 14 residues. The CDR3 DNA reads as TGTGCCATCAGCCCCAACCAGGGGGCGGACATTCAGTACTTC. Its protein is CAISPNQGADIQYF.

The CDR3 bases are TGTGCCAGCAGTTGGCAGGCTAACTATGGCTACACCTTC. This sequence encodes CASSWQANYGYTF. The chain employs TRBV27 and TRBJ1-2, with no clear D. The CDR3 length is 13 residues. V lost 4 bases and J lost 0, with 6 bases in between. Germline values: CDR1 MNHEY, CDR2 SMNVEV (reference sequence).

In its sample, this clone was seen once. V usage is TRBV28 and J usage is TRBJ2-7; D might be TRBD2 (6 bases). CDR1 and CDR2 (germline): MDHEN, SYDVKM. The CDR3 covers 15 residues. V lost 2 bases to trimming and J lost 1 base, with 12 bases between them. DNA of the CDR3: TGTGCCAGCAGTTTAATCGGGGGACCTTCCTACGAGCAGTACTTC. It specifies CASSLIGGPSYEQYF.

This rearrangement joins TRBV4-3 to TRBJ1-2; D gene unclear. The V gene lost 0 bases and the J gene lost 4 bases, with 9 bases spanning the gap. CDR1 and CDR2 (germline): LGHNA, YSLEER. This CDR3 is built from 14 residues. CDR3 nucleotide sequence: TGCGCCAGCAGCCAAGATAAACGGGGCTATGGCTACACCTTC. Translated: CASSQDKRGYGYTF.

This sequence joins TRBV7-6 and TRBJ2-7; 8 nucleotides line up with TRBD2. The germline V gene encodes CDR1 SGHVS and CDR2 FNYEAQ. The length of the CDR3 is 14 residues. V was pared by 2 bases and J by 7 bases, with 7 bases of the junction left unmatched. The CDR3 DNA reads TGTGCCAGCAGCTTAACTAGCGGCCGTGGAGAGCAGTACTTC. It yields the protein CASSLTSGRGEQYF.

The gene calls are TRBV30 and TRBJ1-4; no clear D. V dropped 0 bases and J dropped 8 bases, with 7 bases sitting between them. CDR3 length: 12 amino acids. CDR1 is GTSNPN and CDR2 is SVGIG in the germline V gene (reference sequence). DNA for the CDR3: TGTGCCTGGAGTGTTCTGGCCGAAAAACTGTTTTTT. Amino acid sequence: CAWSVLAEKLFF.

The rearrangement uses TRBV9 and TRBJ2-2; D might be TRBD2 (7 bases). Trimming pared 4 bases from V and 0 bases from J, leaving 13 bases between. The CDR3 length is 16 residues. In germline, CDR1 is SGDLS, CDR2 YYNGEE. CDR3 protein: CASSPRGGANTGELFF. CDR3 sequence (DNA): TGTGCCAGCAGCCCCAGAGGGGGGGCGAACACCGGGGAGCTGTTTTTT.

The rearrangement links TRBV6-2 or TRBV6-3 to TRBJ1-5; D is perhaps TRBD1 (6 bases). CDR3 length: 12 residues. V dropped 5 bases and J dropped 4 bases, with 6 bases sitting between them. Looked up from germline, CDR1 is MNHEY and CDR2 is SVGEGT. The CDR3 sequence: CASSTGNQPQHF. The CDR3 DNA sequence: TGTGCCAGCAGTACAGGGAATCAGCCCCAGCATTTT.

DNA of the CDR3: TGCAGCGTTGTAAGTGTGAGCTCCTACGAGCAGTACTTC. Protein: CSVVSVSSYEQYF. The rearrangement links TRBV29-1 to TRBJ2-7; D is unresolved. The V gene's germline CDR1 is SQVTM and CDR2 ANQGSEA. This CDR3 contains 13 residues. V dropped 4 bases and J dropped 0 bases, with 10 bases sitting between them.

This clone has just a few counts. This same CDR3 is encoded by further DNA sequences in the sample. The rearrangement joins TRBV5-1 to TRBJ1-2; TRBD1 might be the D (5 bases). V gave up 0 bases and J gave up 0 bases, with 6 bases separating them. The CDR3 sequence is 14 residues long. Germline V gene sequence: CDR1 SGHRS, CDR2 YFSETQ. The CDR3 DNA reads TGCGCCAGCAGCTTGGGACAGTCTAACTATGGCTACACCTTC. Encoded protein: CASSLGQSNYGYTF. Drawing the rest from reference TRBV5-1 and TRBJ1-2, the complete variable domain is KAGVTQTPRYLIKTRGQQVTLSCSPISGHRSVSWYQQTPGQGLQFLFEYFSETQRNKGNFPGRFSGRQFSNSRSEMNVSTLELGDSALYLCASSLGQSNYGYTFGSGTRLTVV.

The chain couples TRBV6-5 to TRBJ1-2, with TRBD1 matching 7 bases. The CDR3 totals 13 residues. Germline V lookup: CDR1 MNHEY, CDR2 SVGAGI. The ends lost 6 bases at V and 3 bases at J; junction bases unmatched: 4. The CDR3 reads CASSQGQYYGYTF. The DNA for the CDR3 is TGTGCCAGCAGCCAGGGACAGTACTATGGCTACACCTTC.